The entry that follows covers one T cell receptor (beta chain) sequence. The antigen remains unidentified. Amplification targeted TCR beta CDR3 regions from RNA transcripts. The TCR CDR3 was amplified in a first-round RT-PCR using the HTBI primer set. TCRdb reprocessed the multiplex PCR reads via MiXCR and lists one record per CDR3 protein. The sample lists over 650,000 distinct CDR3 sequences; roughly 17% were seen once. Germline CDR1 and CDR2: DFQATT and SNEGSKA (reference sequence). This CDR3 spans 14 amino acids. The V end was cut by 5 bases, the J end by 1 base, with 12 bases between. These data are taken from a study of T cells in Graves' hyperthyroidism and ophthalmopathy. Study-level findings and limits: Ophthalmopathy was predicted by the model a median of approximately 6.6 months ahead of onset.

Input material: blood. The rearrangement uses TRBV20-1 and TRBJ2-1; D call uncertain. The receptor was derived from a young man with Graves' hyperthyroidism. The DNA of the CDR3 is TGCAGTGCTCGACGGGCTGGGTCCTACAATGAGCAGTTCTTC. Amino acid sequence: CSARRAGSYNEQFF.